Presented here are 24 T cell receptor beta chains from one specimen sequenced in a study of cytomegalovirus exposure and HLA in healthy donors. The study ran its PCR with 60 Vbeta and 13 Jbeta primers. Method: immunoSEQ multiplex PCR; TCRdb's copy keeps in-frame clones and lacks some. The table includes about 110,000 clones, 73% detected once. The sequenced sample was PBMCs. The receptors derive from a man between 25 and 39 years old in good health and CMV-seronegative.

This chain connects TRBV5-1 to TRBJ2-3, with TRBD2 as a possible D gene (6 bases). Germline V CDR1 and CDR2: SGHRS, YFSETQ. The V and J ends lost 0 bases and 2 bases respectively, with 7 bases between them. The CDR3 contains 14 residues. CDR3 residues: CASSLGTTTDTQYF. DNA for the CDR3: TGCGCCAGCAGCTTGGGGACTACCACAGATACGCAGTATTTT.

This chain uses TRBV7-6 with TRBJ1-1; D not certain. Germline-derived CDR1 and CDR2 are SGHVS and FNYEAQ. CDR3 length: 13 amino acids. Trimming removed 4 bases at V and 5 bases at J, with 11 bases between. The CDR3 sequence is CASSSAPGTEAFF. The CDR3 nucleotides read TGTGCCAGCAGCTCGGCCCCAGGTACTGAAGCTTTCTTT.

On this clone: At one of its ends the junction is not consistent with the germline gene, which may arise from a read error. The CDR3 reads CAAGRESLAYEQYF. CDR3 DNA sequence: TGCGCCGCAGGGCGCGAGAGTCTGGCCTACGAGCAGTACTTC. The J gene is TRBJ2-7, the V gene TRBV6-6; possibly TRBD1 for D (5 bases). In germline, CDR1 is MNHNY, CDR2 SVGAGI (reference sequence). CDR3 length: 14 residues.

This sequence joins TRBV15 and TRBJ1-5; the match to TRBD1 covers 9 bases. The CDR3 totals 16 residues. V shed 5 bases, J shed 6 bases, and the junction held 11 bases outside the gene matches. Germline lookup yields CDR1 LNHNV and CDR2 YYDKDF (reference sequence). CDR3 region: CATSDRDRVTGQPQHF. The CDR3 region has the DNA TGTGCCACCAGCGACCGGGACAGGGTTACAGGTCAGCCCCAGCATTTT.

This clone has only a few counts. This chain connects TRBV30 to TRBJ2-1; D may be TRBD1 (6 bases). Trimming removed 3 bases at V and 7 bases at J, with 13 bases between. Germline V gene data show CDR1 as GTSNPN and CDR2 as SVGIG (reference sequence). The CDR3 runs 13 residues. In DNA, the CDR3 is TGTGCCTGGAGCCGGACAGTCGCTAATGAGCAGTTCTTC. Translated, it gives CAWSRTVANEQFF.

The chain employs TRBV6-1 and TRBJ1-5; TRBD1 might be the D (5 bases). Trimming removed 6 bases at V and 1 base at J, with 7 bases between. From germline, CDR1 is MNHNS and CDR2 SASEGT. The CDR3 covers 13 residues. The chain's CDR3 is CASSDSSNQPQHF. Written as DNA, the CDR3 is TGTGCCAGCAGCGACAGCAGCAATCAGCCCCAGCATTTT.

The CDR3 DNA sequence: TGTGCCAGCAGCTTGGACAGGGGGAAGCAGTACTTC. This translates into CASSLDRGKQYF. This rearrangement joins TRBV13 to TRBJ2-7; 10 nucleotides align to TRBD1. The CDR3 has 12 residues. V lost 3 bases, J lost 8 bases, and 1 base stayed unmatched. From germline, CDR1 is PRHDT and CDR2 FYEKMQ (reference sequence).

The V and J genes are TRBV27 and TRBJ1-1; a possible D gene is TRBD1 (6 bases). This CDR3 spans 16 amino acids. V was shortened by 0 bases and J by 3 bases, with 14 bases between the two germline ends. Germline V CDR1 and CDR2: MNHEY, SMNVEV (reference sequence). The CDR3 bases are TGTGCCAGCAGTTTATCGGGGGGGGGCTGGGACACTGAAGCTTTCTTT. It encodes CASSLSGGGWDTEAFF.

CDR3 in DNA: TGCGCCAGCAGACGGACAGGGCAGGGCGACGAGCAGTACTTC. Translating it yields CASRRTGQGDEQYF. The J gene is TRBJ2-7, the V gene TRBV5-1; 8 nucleotides agree with TRBD1. Germline CDR1 and CDR2: SGHRS and YFSETQ. V gave up 5 bases and J gave up 5 bases; unmatched junction bases: 9. The CDR3 has 14 residues.

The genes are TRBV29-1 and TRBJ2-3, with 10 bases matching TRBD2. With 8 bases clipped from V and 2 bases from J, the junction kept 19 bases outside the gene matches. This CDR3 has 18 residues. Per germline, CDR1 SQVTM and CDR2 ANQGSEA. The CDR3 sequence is CSTHDQRGGRLNTDTQYF. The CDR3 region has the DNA TGCAGCACCCATGACCAGCGGGGGGGCCGTCTCAACACAGATACGCAGTATTTT.

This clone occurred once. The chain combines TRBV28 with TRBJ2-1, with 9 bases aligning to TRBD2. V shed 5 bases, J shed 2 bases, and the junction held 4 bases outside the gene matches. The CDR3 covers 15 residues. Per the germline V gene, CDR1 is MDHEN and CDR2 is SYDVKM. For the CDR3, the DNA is TGTGCCAGCAGTACTATAGCGGGAGCCTACAATGAGCAGTTCTTC. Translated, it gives CASSTIAGAYNEQFF.

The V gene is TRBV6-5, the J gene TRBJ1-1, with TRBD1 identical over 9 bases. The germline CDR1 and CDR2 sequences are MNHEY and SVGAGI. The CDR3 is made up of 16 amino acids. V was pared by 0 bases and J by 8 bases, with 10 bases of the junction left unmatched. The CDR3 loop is CASSYSINRGHKEAFF. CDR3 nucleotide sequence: TGTGCCAGCAGTTACTCGATAAACAGGGGGCATAAGGAAGCTTTCTTT.

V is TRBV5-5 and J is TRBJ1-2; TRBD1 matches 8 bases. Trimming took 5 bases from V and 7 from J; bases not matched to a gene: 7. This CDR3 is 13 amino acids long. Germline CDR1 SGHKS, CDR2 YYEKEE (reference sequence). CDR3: CASRMDREGGYTF. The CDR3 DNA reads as TGTGCCAGCAGGATGGACAGGGAGGGTGGCTACACCTTC.

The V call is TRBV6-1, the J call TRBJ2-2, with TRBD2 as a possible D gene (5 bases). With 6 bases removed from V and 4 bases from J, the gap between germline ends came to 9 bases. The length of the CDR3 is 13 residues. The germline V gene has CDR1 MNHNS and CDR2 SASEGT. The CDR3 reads CASRRAGTGELFF. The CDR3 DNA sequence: TGTGCCAGCAGGCGGGCCGGCACCGGGGAGCTGTTTTTT.

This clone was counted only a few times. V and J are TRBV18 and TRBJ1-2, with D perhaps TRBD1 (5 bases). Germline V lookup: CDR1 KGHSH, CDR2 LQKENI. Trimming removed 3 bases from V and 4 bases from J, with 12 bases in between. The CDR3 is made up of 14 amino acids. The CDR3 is CASSPGQSTYGYTF. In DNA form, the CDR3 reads TGTGCCAGCTCACCGGGGCAGAGTACCTATGGCTACACCTTC.

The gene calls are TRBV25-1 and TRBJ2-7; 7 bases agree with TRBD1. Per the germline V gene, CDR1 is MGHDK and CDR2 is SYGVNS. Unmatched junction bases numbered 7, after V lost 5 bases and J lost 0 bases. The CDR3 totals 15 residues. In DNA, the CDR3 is TGTGCCAGCAGTCAAGACAGGGTGAGCTCCTACGAGCAGTACTTC. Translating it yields CASSQDRVSSYEQYF.

The CDR3 here is CASSSLGAGDTQYF. The CDR3 DNA follows: TGCGCCAGCAGCTCATTGGGGGCCGGAGATACGCAGTATTTT. The rearrangement links TRBV5-1 to TRBJ2-3, with D perhaps TRBD1 (6 bases). Per germline, CDR1 SGHRS and CDR2 YFSETQ. The CDR3 is 14 amino acids. V shed 3 bases and J shed 5 bases, with 13 bases lying between them.

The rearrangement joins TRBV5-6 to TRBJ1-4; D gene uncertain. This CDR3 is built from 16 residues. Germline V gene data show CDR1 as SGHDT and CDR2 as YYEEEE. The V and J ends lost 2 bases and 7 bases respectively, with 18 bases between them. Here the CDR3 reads CASSFGPGSSAEKLFF. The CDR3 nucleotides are TGTGCCAGCAGCTTCGGACCGGGATCCTCTGCTGAAAAACTGTTTTTT.

The CDR3 here is CASSQDAGGPSNEQFF. In DNA, the CDR3 is TGTGCCAGCAGCCAAGATGCGGGGGGGCCCAGCAATGAGCAGTTCTTC. V is TRBV4-2 and J is TRBJ2-1; 9 bases map to TRBD2. The CDR3 covers 16 residues. Germline V gene sequence: CDR1 LGHNA, CDR2 YNFKEQ. V was clipped by 0 bases and J by 6 bases; unmatched bases: 6.

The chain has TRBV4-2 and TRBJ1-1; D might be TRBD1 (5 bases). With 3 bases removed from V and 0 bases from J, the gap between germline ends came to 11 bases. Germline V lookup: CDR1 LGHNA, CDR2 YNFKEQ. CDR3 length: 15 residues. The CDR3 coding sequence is TGTGCCAGCAGCCAGACGACAGAAATGAACACTGAAGCTTTCTTT. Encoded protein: CASSQTTEMNTEAFF.

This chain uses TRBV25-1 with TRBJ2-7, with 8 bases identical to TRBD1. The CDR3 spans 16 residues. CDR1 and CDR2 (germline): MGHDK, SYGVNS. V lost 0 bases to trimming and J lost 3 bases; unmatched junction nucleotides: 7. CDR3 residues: CASSEYRQGAHYEQYF. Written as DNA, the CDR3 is TGTGCCAGCAGTGAATATCGCCAGGGGGCCCACTACGAGCAGTACTTC.

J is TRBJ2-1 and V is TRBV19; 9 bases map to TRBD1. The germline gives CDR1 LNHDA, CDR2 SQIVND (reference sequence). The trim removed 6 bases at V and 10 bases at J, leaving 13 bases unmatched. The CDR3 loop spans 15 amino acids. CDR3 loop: CASRRGQGLEGEQFF. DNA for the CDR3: TGTGCCAGTAGGAGGGGACAGGGACTGGAGGGCGAGCAGTTCTTC. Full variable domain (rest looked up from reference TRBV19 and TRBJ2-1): DGGITQSPKYLFRKEGQNVTLSCEQNLNHDAMYWYRQDPGQGLRLIYYSQIVNDFQKGDIAEGYSVSREKKESFPLTVTSAQKNPTAFYLCASRRGQGLEGEQFFGPGTRLTVL.

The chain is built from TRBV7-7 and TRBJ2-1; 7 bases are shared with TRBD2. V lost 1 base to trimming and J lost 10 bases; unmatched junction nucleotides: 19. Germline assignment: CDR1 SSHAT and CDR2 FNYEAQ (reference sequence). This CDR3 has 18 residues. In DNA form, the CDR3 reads TGTGCCAGCAGCTTAGAGCTGGTGGGGGGGACGAGACTAGGGGAGCAGTTCTTC. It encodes CASSLELVGGTRLGEQFF.

CDR3 nucleotides: TGTGCCAGCAGCTTGGACCCCACAGGGTACGAGCAGTACTTC. Its protein product is CASSLDPTGYEQYF. V usage is TRBV5-4 and J usage is TRBJ2-7; tentatively, D is TRBD1 (6 bases). CDR3 size: 14 residues. Germline V gene lookup returns CDR1 SGHNT and CDR2 YYREEE (reference sequence). V was clipped by 0 bases and J by 4 bases, with 11 bases between them.